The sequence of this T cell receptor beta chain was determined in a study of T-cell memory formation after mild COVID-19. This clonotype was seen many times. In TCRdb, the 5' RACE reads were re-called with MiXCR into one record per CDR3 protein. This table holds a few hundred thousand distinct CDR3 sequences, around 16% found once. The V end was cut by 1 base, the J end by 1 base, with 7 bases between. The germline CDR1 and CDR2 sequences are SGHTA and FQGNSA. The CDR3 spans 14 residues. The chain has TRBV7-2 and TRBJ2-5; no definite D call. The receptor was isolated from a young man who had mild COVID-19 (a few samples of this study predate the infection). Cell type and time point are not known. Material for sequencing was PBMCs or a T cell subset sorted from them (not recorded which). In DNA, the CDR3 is TGTGCCAGCAGCTTAGGAGGAAGCCAAGAGACCCAGTACTTC. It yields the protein CASSLGGSQETQYF.